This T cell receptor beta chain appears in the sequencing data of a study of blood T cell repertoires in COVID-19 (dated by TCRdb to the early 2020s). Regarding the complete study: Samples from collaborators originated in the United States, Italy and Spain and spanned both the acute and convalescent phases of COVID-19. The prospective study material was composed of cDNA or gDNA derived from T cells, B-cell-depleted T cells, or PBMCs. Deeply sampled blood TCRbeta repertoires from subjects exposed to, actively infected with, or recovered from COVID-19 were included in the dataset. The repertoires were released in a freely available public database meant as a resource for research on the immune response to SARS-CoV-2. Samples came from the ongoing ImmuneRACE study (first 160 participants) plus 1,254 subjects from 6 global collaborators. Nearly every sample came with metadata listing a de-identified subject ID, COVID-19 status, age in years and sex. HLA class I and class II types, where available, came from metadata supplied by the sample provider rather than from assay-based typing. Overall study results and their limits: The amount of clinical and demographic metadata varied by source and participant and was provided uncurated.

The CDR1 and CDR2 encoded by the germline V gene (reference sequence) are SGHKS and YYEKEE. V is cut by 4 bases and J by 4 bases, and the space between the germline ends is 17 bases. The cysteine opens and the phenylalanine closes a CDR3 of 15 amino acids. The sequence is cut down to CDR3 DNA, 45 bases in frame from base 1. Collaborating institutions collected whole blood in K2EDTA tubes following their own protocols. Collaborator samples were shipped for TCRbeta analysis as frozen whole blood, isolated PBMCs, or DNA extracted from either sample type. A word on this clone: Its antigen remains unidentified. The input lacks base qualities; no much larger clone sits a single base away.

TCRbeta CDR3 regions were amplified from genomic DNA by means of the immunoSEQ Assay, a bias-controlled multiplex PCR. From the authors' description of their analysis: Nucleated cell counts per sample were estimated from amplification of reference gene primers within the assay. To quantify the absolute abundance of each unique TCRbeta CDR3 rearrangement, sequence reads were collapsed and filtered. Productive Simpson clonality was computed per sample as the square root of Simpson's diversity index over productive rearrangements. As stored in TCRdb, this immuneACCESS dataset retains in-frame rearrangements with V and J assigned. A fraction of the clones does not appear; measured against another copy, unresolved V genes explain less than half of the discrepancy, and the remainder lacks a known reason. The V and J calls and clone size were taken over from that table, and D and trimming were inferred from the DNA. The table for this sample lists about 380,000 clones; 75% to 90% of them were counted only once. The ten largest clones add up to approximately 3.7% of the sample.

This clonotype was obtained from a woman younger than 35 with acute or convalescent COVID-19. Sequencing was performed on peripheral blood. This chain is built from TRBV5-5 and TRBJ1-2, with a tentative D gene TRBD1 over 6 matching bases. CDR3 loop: CASSLGGGGGYGYTF. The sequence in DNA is TGTGCCAGCAGCCTTGGGGGCGGGGGCGGCTATGGCTACACCTTC.